This TCR beta chain was sequenced in a study of blood T cell repertoires in COVID-19. Study in general: Samples came from the United States, Italy and Spain, spanning acute and convalescent COVID-19. Sample material is recorded as cDNA or gDNA derived from T cells, B-cell-depleted T cells, or PBMCs.

V gave up 4 bases and J gave up 7 bases, with 20 bases separating them. Germline V CDR1 and CDR2: MGHDK, SYGVNS. The CDR3 is made up of 15 amino acids. Original data processing: Amplification with reference gene primers provided the estimates of nucleated cell counts. Sequenced by immunoSEQ multiplex PCR; TCRdb stores in-frame clones only, minus some. Clone size and V and J calls were adopted from that table, with D and trimming inferred from the DNA. Of roughly 140,000 clones listed, over 75% are singletons. The chain recombines TRBV25-1 with TRBJ2-7; tentatively, D is TRBD2 (6 bases). The sequenced sample was peripheral blood. The receptor was isolated from a middle-aged man with acute or convalescent COVID-19. The CDR3 spells CASSGGGARRGEQYF. The CDR3 DNA reads TGTGCCAGCAGTGGGGGCGGCGCACGTCGGGGGGAGCAGTACTTC.